The 14 T cell receptor delta chains presented below share a single source sample, sequenced in a study of gamma-delta T cells after stem cell transplantation. With CATT, TCRdb re-called clones from the RT-PCR reads. The table has 2,000 to 3,000 delta-chain clones, about 3% seen once; the top ten hold 50%. The sequenced material came from gamma-delta T cells. Receptor source: a human donor. It is not recorded whose cells these are; they may come from a transplant donor.

This clone was observed a few times. It is likely a read error: a sequence one base away is far more abundant. This sample includes further DNA sequences coding for the same CDR3. The V gene is TRDV2, the J gene TRDJ3; TRDD3 matches at 8 bases. CDR3 length equals 23 residues. V trimming: 1 base; J trimming: 0 bases; junction bases outside the gene matches: 19. CDR1 is GEAIGNYY and CDR2 is EKD in the germline V gene. CDR3 coding DNA: TGTGCCTGTGACACAATACCCGTACTGGGGGGTCTACCAGACTCCTGGGACACCCGACAGATGTTTTTC. Its protein product is CACDTIPVLGGLPDSWDTRQMFF.

This clone was observed a handful of times. A far larger clone is only one base removed, so a read error is likely. This same CDR3 is encoded by further DNA sequences in the sample. The rearrangement links TRDV3 to TRDJ2, with a tentative D call TRDD3 (5 bases). Germline CDR1 is TVYSNPD and CDR2 is GDNSRS (reference sequence). The CDR3 is made up of 15 amino acids. The CDR3 DNA follows: TGCGCCTTTGCTACGAGGGGGTGGAGAGCAGCACAACTCTTCTTT. The encoded protein is CAFATRGWRAAQLFF.

This clone was seen a handful of times. The rearrangement links TRDV1 to TRDJ1; 12 nucleotides line up with TRDD3. V dropped 4 bases and J dropped 0; count of bases not matched to a gene: 15. Looked up from germline, CDR1 is TSWWSYY and CDR2 is QGS. This CDR3 has 20 amino acids. The CDR3 region is CALGAVVVPGGYVYTDKLIF. The CDR3 nucleotides are TGTGCTCTTGGGGCCGTGGTGGTCCCTGGGGGATACGTGTACACCGATAAACTCATCTTT.

Note on this clone: Different DNA sequences within this sample yield the same CDR3. This chain connects TRDV2 to TRDJ1; TRDD3 agrees at 8 bases. Unmatched junction bases numbered 24, after V lost 0 bases and J lost 4 bases. The CDR3 sequence is 21 residues long. CDR1 GEAIGNYY and CDR2 EKD come from the germline V gene. CDR3 protein: CACDTLLGGGSEGDLGDKLIF. The CDR3 nucleotides are TGTGCCTGTGACACCCTCCTGGGTGGGGGATCGGAGGGAGATCTCGGCGATAAACTCATCTTT.

This clone is deemed medium-sized. The identical CDR3 is also encoded by other nucleotide sequences in the sample. The chain employs TRDV2 and TRDJ1; 11 bases line up with TRDD3. The CDR3 has 15 residues. The trim removed 3 bases at V and 0 bases at J, leaving 2 bases unmatched. Germline V CDR1 and CDR2: GEAIGNYY, EKD. The CDR3 region is CACDLLGDNTDKLIF. The CDR3 DNA sequence: TGTGCCTGTGACTTACTGGGGGATAACACCGATAAACTCATCTTT.

This clone was seen only a few times. A much larger clone sits a single nucleotide away, making a read error possible. The V call is TRDV2, the J call TRDJ1, with 8 bases aligning to TRDD3. The CDR3 is 21 amino acids. Germline CDR1 GEAIGNYY, CDR2 EKD. CDR3: CACDTLGLRGDTDPYTGKLIF. CDR3 nucleotide sequence: TGTGCCTGTGACACTCTTGGCCTTCGTGGGGATACCGACCCCTACACCGGTAAACTCATCTTT.

As regards this clone: A far larger clone is a single base away, which makes a read error likely. The chain recombines TRDV1 with TRDJ1; D might be TRDD3 (6 bases). CDR3 length: 24 amino acids. Germline CDR1 reads TSWWSYY; CDR2 reads QGS. V lost 1 base and J 0 bases, leaving 36 bases between the germline ends. The CDR3 is CALGEPLDLRDSGDPSPYTDKLIF. The CDR3 bases are TGTGCTCTTGGGGAACCCCTCGACTTGCGGGACTCTGGGGACCCATCCCCGTACACCGATAAACTCATCTTT.

In its sample, this clone is medium-sized. The sample has other DNA sequences that encode this CDR3 too. V and J are TRDV1 and TRDJ2; TRDD3 matches at 11 bases. This CDR3 has 27 residues. CDR1 and CDR2 from the germline V gene are TSWWSYY and QGS. Trimming took 3 bases from V and 1 from J; bases not matched to a gene: 34. The CDR3 DNA reads as TGTGCTCTTGGGGAGGTAGGGGATTCGTACTGGGGGATAGGGGTCCTCGCTACCCCAATTTTGACAGCACAACTCTTCTTT. As protein: CALGEVGDSYWGIGVLATPILTAQLFF.

This clone was observed a handful of times. This DNA translates differently at residue 16 from the TCRdb protein, which is that of a much larger clone; a read error is likely, and the protein shown is the DNA's own translation. The rearrangement uses TRDV1 and TRDJ1; 10 bases fit TRDD3. This CDR3 has 20 amino acids. Germline lookup yields CDR1 TSWWSYY and CDR2 QGS. CDR3 nucleotide sequence: TGTGCTCTTGGGGAACTAGCCTCCGGGGGATACGCCGCGTACACCGAAAAACTCATCTTT. Its protein is CALGELASGGYAAYTEKLIF.

This clone occurred a few times. The chain recombines TRDV2 with TRDJ1; D may be TRDD3 (6 bases). Between the trimmed V and J ends, which lost 0 bases and 0 bases, there was a span of 10 bases. The CDR3 runs to 15 residues. The germline gives CDR1 GEAIGNYY, CDR2 EKD. CDR3 sequence: CACDTAMGDTDKLIF. The CDR3 coding sequence is TGTGCCTGTGACACCGCAATGGGGGACACCGATAAACTCATCTTT.

This clone is large. In the same sample, other DNA sequences code for this CDR3. The chain's CDR3 is CACDTPGGSPSSWDTRQMFF. The CDR3 nucleotides are TGTGCCTGTGACACACCTGGGGGATCCCCGAGCTCCTGGGACACCCGACAGATGTTTTTC. The chain couples TRDV2 to TRDJ3, with 9 bases lining up with TRDD3. This CDR3 contains 20 residues. In germline, CDR1 is GEAIGNYY, CDR2 EKD. Trimming at V came to 1 base and at J to 0 bases, leaving 9 bases not matched to a gene.

As to this clone: One base separates it from a far larger clone, so it is likely a read error. Other DNA sequences in the same sample also yield this CDR3. CDR3 sequence (DNA): TGCGCTCTTGGGGATCATTGTTGGCTTCCTACGTGGGGGATACCTGGTAAACTCATCTTT. Amino acids: CALGDHCWLPTWGIPGKLIF. The chain carries TRDV1 and TRDJ1, with 10 bases fitting TRDD3. This CDR3 has 20 residues. CDR1 and CDR2 from the germline V gene are TSWWSYY and QGS.

By its share, this clone is medium-sized. A read error is the likely source, as a far larger clone sits one nucleotide away. Other DNA sequences in this sample translate to the same CDR3. This chain connects TRDV2 to TRDJ1; TRDD3 aligns across 9 bases. Germline V CDR1 and CDR2: GEAIGNYY, EKD. The J segment lost 0 bases and the V segment lost 0 bases, leaving 22 bases of the junction unmatched. The CDR3 is made up of 22 amino acids. CDR3 residues: CACDTVTPSTGGPPRYTDKLIF. CDR3 nucleotides: TGTGCCTGTGACACCGTTACGCCTAGTACTGGGGGACCCCCGAGGTACACCGATAAACTCATCTTT.

About this clone: A read error may be the cause here, since a much bigger clone is one base away. The J gene is TRDJ1, the V gene TRDV1; 8 bases match TRDD3. V shed 0 bases and J 1 base; nucleotides not matched to a gene: 22. CDR1 and CDR2 from the germline V gene are TSWWSYY and QGS. The CDR3 is made up of 22 amino acids. In nucleotides, the CDR3 is TGTGCTCTTGGGGAACTCACCTCCCTTCATCTACCTTGGGGATACTCCACCGATAAACTCATCTTT. Translation gives CALGELTSLHLPWGYSTDKLIF.